This T cell receptor (beta chain) stems from a study of blood T cells in healthy people across ages. Study-wide results and caveats: The study found more naive CD4+ cells and higher diversity in long-lived than aged donors.

Roughly 10 milliliters of peripheral blood were drawn from each donor into EDTA-treated tubes. Isolation per sample recovered at least 7 million PBMCs. Comments on this clonotype: What it binds is not known.

A sample-barcoded 5' primer and a J-beta primer mix were used in a second PCR of about 7 to 11 cycles. One entry per CDR3 protein results from TCRdb running MiXCR on the 5' RACE reads. The table includes hundreds of thousands of distinct CDR3 sequences, over 20% detected once. The CDR3 sequence is 13 residues long. Germline values: CDR1 KGHSH, CDR2 LQKENI. The receptor was isolated from a man between 65 and 79 years old in good health. Specimen: blood. The chain recombines TRBV18 with TRBJ2-5; 8 bases are shared with TRBD2. The assigned J gene may be wrong: the sequence end matches TRBJ2-7 better. The CDR3 DNA is TGTGCCAGCTCTCCTGCGGGGGGCCACGAGCAGTACTTC. Encoded protein: CASSPAGGHEQYF.